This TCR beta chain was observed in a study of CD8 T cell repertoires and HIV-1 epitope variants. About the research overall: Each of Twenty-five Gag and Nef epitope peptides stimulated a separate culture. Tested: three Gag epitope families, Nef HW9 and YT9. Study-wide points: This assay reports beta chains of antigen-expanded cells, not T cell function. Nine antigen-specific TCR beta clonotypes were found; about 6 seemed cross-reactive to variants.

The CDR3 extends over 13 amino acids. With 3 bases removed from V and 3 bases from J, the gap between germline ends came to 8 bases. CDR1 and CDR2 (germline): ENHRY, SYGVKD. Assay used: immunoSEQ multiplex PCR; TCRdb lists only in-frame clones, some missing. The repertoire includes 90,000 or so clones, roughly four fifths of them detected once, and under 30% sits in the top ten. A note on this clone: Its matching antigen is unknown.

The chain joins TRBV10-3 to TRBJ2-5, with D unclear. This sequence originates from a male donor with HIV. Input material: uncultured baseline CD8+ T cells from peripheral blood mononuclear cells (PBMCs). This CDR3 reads CAISESVEETQYF. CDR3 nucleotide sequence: TGTGCCATCAGTGAAAGTGTGGAAGAGACCCAGTACTTC.